A selection of T cell receptor beta chains follows, all from one sample in a study of spatial heterogeneity in lung cancer. In TCRdb, the 5' RACE reads were re-called with MiXCR into one record per CDR3 protein. Altogether around 92,000 distinct CDR3 sequences are present, roughly 12% being singletons, with the ten largest covering about 40%. The sample here was PBMCs, taken at surgery. The receptors derive from a male donor with early-stage non-small cell lung cancer. Both conserved end residues are part of each CDR3. D genes are given only for firm matches. The listing skips clone size in some rows; elsewhere it reads once, few, many or a size class.

J	length	D	V	size	CDR3	DNA
TRBJ2-6	19	TRBD1	TRBV6-2/TRBV6-3	few	CASSYRRRQGAGGANVLTF	TGTGCCAGCAGTTACCGCCGAAGACAGGGGGCAGGAGGGGCCAACGTCCTGACTTTC
TRBJ2-4	15	-	TRBV4-3	-	CASSQGTPGYDIQYF	TGCGCCAGCAGCCAAGGAACCCCCGGGTACGACATTCAGTACTTC
TRBJ1-2	15	-	TRBV19	many	CASSKPGTPPFGYTF	TGTGCCAGTAGCAAGCCCGGGACACCCCCTTTTGGCTACACCTTC
TRBJ2-7	12	-	TRBV6-5	few	CASSYGPYEQYF	TGTGCCAGCAGCTATGGCCCCTACGAGCAGTACTTC
TRBJ2-1	16	TRBD2	TRBV7-3	-	CASSPGTSGDYNEQFF	TGTGCCAGCAGCCCAGGGACTAGCGGGGATTACAATGAGCAGTTCTTC
TRBJ2-2	15	-	TRBV6-2/TRBV6-3	once	CASQMGIVNTGELFF	TGTGCCAGCCAAATGGGAATCGTGAACACCGGGGAGCTGTTTTTT
TRBJ1-5	14	-	TRBV20-1	-	CSALPGPVFRPQHF	TGCAGTGCTCTACCGGGACCGGTCTTTCGGCCCCAGCATTTT
TRBJ2-7	14	TRBD2	TRBV11-2	-	CASSPRTSGSEQYF	TGTGCCAGCAGCCCGCGGACTAGCGGGAGCGAGCAGTACTTC
TRBJ1-2	15	TRBD1	TRBV20-1	-	CSARAAAGGFYGYTF	TGCAGTGCTAGAGCGGCGGCAGGGGGCTTCTATGGCTACACCTTC
TRBJ1-2	14	TRBD1	TRBV7-2	few	CASSQDRGAYGYTF	TGTGCCAGCAGCCAGGACAGGGGTGCCTATGGCTACACCTTC
TRBJ1-1	14	-	TRBV4-1	many	CASSIQGWGTEAFF	TGCGCCAGCAGCATTCAGGGGTGGGGGACTGAAGCTTTCTTT
TRBJ1-2	14	-	TRBV12-3/TRBV12-4	many	CASRPGGMNYGYTF	TGTGCCAGCAGGCCTGGGGGTATGAACTATGGCTACACCTTC
TRBJ2-1	10	-	TRBV29-1	-	CSVEWRKQFF	TGCAGCGTTGAGTGGAGGAAGCAGTTCTTC
TRBJ1-1	20	TRBD1	TRBV30	many	CAWSDLLSGTGWEKDTEAFF	TGTGCCTGGAGTGACCTACTGTCCGGGACAGGGTGGGAGAAGGACACTGAAGCTTTCTTT
TRBJ2-1	19	TRBD1	TRBV12-3/TRBV12-4	many	CASSPWDRLKERAYNEQFF	TGTGCCAGCAGTCCCTGGGACAGGCTGAAAGAGCGGGCATACAATGAGCAGTTCTTC
TRBJ2-5	13	-	TRBV25-1	-	CASRPGAGETQYF	TGTGCCAGTCGACCGGGGGCAGGAGAGACCCAGTACTTC
TRBJ1-6	15	TRBD1	TRBV5-6	few	CASSFGTVYNSPLHF	TGTGCCAGCAGCTTCGGGACAGTATATAATTCACCCCTCCACTTT
TRBJ2-2	18	TRBD2	TRBV4-1	few	CASSRSGTSGGRAGELFF	TGCGCCAGCAGCCGCTCCGGGACTAGCGGGGGTAGGGCCGGGGAGCTGTTTTTT
TRBJ2-7	13	TRBD2	TRBV29-1	-	CSGRTSGSYEQYF	TGCAGCGGACGGACTAGCGGGAGCTACGAGCAGTACTTC
TRBJ1-2	13	TRBD1	TRBV2	-	CASRTGSFYGYTF	TGTGCCAGCCGGACAGGATCCTTCTATGGCTACACCTTC
TRBJ2-3	17	-	TRBV5-6	many	CASSPLREGRGPDTQYF	TGTGCCAGCAGCCCCCTTCGCGAGGGCCGGGGGCCGGATACGCAGTATTTT
TRBJ2-2	16	TRBD1	TRBV5-5	few	CASSPWTGGRGGELFF	TGTGCCAGCAGCCCATGGACAGGGGGCCGAGGCGGGGAGCTGTTTTTT
TRBJ2-1	12	-	TRBV6-5	few	CASRNRHNEQFF	TGTGCCAGCAGAAACAGGCACAATGAGCAGTTCTTC
TRBJ2-1	16	-	TRBV12-3/TRBV12-4	many	CASSWDGISSYNEQFF	TGTGCCAGCAGTTGGGACGGCATAAGCTCCTACAATGAGCAGTTCTTC
TRBJ2-3	16	TRBD2	TRBV20-1	-	CSARPSLAGSTDTQYF	TGCAGTGCCCGTCCCTCGCTAGCGGGGTCTACAGATACGCAGTATTTT
TRBJ2-7	15	TRBD1	TRBV19	-	CASRSGQGPSYEQYF	TGTGCCAGTAGATCCGGACAGGGACCTTCCTACGAGCAGTACTTC
TRBJ1-5	13	-	TRBV7-2	few	CASSGDSNQPQHF	TGTGCCAGCTCGGGGGATAGCAATCAGCCCCAGCATTTT
TRBJ1-3	16	TRBD1	TRBV12-3/TRBV12-4	-	CASSSPGTGSGNTIYF	TGTGCCAGCAGTTCTCCCGGGACAGGGAGTGGAAACACCATATATTTT
TRBJ1-2	14	TRBD1	TRBV14	-	CASSRQGWGYGYTF	TGTGCCAGCAGCCGACAGGGATGGGGCTATGGCTACACCTTC
TRBJ2-1	16	TRBD2	TRBV24-1	many	CATSDPGTSGSDEQFF	TGTGCCACCAGTGACCCTGGGACTAGCGGGAGTGATGAGCAGTTCTTC
TRBJ2-5	13	-	TRBV6-5	few	CASSYPERETQYF	TGTGCCAGCAGTTACCCCGAACGGGAGACCCAGTACTTC
TRBJ2-1	14	-	TRBV2	-	CATLRQGRDNEQFF	TGTGCCACGTTACGGCAGGGTCGGGACAATGAGCAGTTCTTC
TRBJ2-2	20	TRBD1	TRBV25-1	-	CASSEGPWTGGGTNTGELFF	TGTGCCAGCAGTGAAGGTCCGTGGACAGGGGGAGGCACGAACACCGGGGAGCTGTTTTTT
TRBJ1-6	16	-	TRBV7-9	few	CASSFPPVSSNSPLHF	TGTGCCAGCAGCTTCCCCCCAGTGTCAAGTAATTCACCCCTCCACTTT
TRBJ2-7	15	TRBD1	TRBV28	many	CATSSPGQGTYEQYF	TGTGCCACCTCTTCACCGGGACAGGGGACCTACGAGCAGTACTTC
TRBJ2-1	13	-	TRBV6-2/TRBV6-3	many	CASSYTAPNEQFF	TGTGCCAGCAGTTACACGGCTCCCAATGAGCAGTTCTTC
TRBJ1-5	16	-	TRBV6-6	-	CAAEGRGPLFDQPQHF	TGTGCCGCCGAAGGCAGGGGCCCCCTTTTCGATCAGCCCCAGCATTTT
TRBJ2-6	17	-	TRBV7-2	-	CASSRGAFHSGANVLTF	TGTGCCAGCAGCCGAGGGGCGTTTCACTCTGGGGCCAACGTCCTGACTTTC
TRBJ2-7	14	-	TRBV6-2/TRBV6-3	-	CASSFPSAGSEQYF	TGTGCCAGCAGTTTCCCCTCGGCAGGGTCCGAGCAGTACTTC
TRBJ1-4	14	-	TRBV14	few	CASSPEGRNEKLFF	TGTGCCAGCAGCCCGGAGGGAAGGAATGAAAAACTGTTTTTT
TRBJ2-1	14	TRBD1	TRBV11-2	few	CASSPGQANVEQFF	TGTGCCAGCAGCCCGGGACAGGCAAACGTTGAGCAGTTCTTC
TRBJ2-2	15	-	TRBV20-1	-	CSAPLHGTGTGELFF	TGCAGTGCCCCCCTGCACGGGACGGGCACCGGGGAGCTGTTTTTT